This entry features one TCR beta chain sequence. Its antigen is not known. This specimen belongs to a study of Ad26.COV2.S vaccination and SARS-CoV-2 variants. Study in general: Dosing was one shot or two shots 56 days apart.

This CDR3 is 11 amino acids long. Germline-derived CDR1 and CDR2 are SGHAT and FQNNGV. V was trimmed by 6 bases and J by 4 bases, leaving 5 bases between them. Profiled with immunoSEQ multiplex PCR; TCRdb holds only in-frame clones, not every one. The data show 400,000 or so clones, more than 85% seen once. Study observations and caveats: Recipients of vaccine and of placebo showed similar breadth of their non-spike TCR repertoires.

As to treatment: some 19 received Ad26.COV2.S at low or high dose, single or two shots; roughly 5 received placebo; per-sample allocation not given. Day 63 after the first injection of vaccine or placebo was the sampling time. Built on an Ad26 vector, the vaccine expressed Wuhan-strain SARS-CoV-2 spike. This sequence joins TRBV11-2 and TRBJ2-3, with unresolved D. Sequencing used peripheral blood, obtained in a trial of Ad26.COV2.S vaccine versus placebo. The source is a person between 18 and 60 years old who received the Ad26.COV2.S COVID-19 vaccine or a placebo. CDR3 nucleotides: TGTGCCAGCAGAAGGTCAGATACGCAGTATTTT. Its translation: CASRRSDTQYF.